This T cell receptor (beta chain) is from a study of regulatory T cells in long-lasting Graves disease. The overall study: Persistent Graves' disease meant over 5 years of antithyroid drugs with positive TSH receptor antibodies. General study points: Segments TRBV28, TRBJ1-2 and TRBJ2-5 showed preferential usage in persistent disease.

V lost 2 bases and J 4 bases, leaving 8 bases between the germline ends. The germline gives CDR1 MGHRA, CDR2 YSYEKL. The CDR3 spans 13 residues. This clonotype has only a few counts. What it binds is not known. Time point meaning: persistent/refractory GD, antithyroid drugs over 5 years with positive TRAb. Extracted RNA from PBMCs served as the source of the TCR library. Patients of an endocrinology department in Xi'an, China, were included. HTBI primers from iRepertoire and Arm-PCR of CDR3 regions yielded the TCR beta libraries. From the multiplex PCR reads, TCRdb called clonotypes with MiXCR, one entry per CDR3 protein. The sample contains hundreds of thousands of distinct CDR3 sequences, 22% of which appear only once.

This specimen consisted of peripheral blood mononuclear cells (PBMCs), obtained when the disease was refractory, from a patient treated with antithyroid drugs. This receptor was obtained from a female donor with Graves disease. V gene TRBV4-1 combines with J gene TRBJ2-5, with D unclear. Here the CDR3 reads CASSQILRETQYF. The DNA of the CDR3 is TGCGCCAGCAGCCAAATACTTAGAGAGACCCAGTACTTC.